The T cell receptor beta chain under discussion was sequenced for a study of cytomegalovirus exposure and HLA in healthy donors listed by TCRdb under 2017. Background for the entire study: In an earlier analysis of 587 of the donors, 276 Gb of sequence data and 100 million or so unique TCR beta sequences from roughly 190 million T cells were reported. An early release covering roughly 640 HLA-typed donors comprised about 300 gigabases of sequencing data and around 86 million unique TCR sequences. Of the approximately 400 genotyped donors, 81% were placed in the genetic ancestry cluster associated with self-reported Caucasian donors. The aim of the study was to test whether cataloging public T cell receptors could identify signatures of past pathogen exposure. The study profiled the T cell repertoires of hundreds of subjects by immunosequencing and related them to cytomegalovirus serostatus. Besides the first cohort of roughly 700 subjects, a separate validation cohort made up of 120 or so different subjects was used. High-throughput TCR immunosequencing, statistical association of individual TCRs with disease status, and machine learning were combined to predict cytomegalovirus infection status. To study patterns of TCR occurrence, a later analysis re-analyzed previously published TCR beta repertoires from several hundred donors and added high-resolution HLA genotyping. In the later analysis, no new phenotypic data were used to find candidate immune exposures; instead, reliance was placed on TCR beta sequences and their occurrence across donors. An earlier analysis of approximately 640 of the donors applied high-throughput TCR beta sequencing to assess whether each TCR beta V gene segment acted as functional or pseudogenic. Alongside the repertoire data, information on donor age, sex, ethnicity and CMV serostatus was compiled. A later genetic analysis took genome-wide SNP genotypes for about three fifths of the roughly 700 donors and used that subset as a discovery cohort. Every repertoire in the discovery cohort had been generated on one and the same sequencing platform. HLA typing covered class I and class II loci at four-digit resolution. Typing coverage varied by locus: about 629-640 donors for A, B, C, DRB1 and DQB1; around 560 for DQA1; some 610 for DPA1; 450 to 480 for DPB1. Five DR-DQ haplotypes were handled as single units for association and clustering because linkage in the cohort was strong. Across some 400 genotyped donors of the cohort, an average of about 250,000 unique TCR beta nucleotide sequences per donor were sequenced, and 15% to 20% of those sequences were non-productive. Study-wide conclusions, independent of this receptor: In a later analysis, HLA-associated TCR beta chains showed more clonal expansion and lower generation probabilities than non-associated chains that were equally common. In a later analysis, TCR association rates were found to vary across HLA loci, with the most associated TCRs seen for DRB1 alleles and the fewest for HLA-C alleles. While some public TCRs were present in many individuals, most TCR sequences turned up only very rarely across donors. An earlier analysis of approximately 500 of the donors showed that most TCR beta V segments appeared in productive rearrangements either about 87% or about 30% of the time, which broadly matched IMGT annotations. Because HLA typing was unavailable for some donors at each locus, only the typed subset was used in association tests. Some IMGT-functional V segments, including TRBV6-2 and TRBV6-3, could not be told apart with the 87-base-pair reads, so those segments were excluded. A further reported finding was that TCR beta sequences accurately predicted the HLA-A and HLA-B alleles for most subjects in the first cohort. A total of roughly 160 TCR beta chains were listed by the study as associated with cytomegalovirus. Strong co-occurrence of HLA alleles, especially DR and DQ, made assigning TCR associations to individual alleles difficult. According to a later analysis, parvovirus B19, influenza, CMV and Epstein-Barr virus appeared linked to several top co-occurrence clusters. An association between a missense DCLRE1C variant and V-gene and J-gene trimming of TCR beta chains was found in a later genetic analysis and replicated in an independent cohort. According to a later genetic analysis, donors in an Asian-associated ancestry cluster had fewer N-insertions in productive TCRs than the approximately 700-donor mean. In a later analysis, some 17,000 TCR beta sequences were associated with specific HLA alleles at a false discovery rate of 0.05. Correlated functional status among segregating V segments might be attributable to linkage disequilibrium, but an unknown experimental factor could not be ruled out. A cluster of highly shared sequence variants was judged likely to represent a technical artifact of the sequencing pipeline. Only TCR beta chains were sequenced in this cohort, and the absence of alpha or paired-chain data limited detectable features. It was suggested by the authors that the approach could potentially be generalized to other disease states and immunological phenotypes. The earlier analysis of 587 of the donors excluded roughly 17 rarely observed V segments, including chromosome 9 orphons, because counts were too low. Three of the identified cytomegalovirus-associated TCR beta chains were confirmed in vitro to be specific for cytomegalovirus antigens. Presence/absence analyses assumed roughly uniform sequencing depth across donors, an assumption that may not hold. Immune exposure information for the cohort was limited to CMV serostatus. In a later analysis, most CMV-associated TCR beta chains were found to appear HLA-restricted, with HLA associations seemingly driven largely by CMV exposure. In both the original and validation cohorts, the classifier was reported to diagnose cytomegalovirus status with high specificity and sensitivity.

The receptor library was made with the immunoSEQ multiplex PCR assay. A mixture of 60 forward primers for TCR Vbeta segments and 13 reverse primers for TCR Jbeta segments was used in the multiplex PCR. The CDR3 region of rearranged TCR beta genes was amplified from genomic DNA with a multiplex PCR assay. On the Illumina HiSeq System, the amplified TCR beta libraries were sequenced as 87-base-pair reads. The original pipeline was this. In a later analysis, tens of millions of unique TCR beta chains were counted across the 500 to 700 repertoires, and roughly 11 million of these chains were shared by at least two donors. Raw reads were error-corrected and collapsed into unique sequences by a nearest-neighbor algorithm in which closely related sequences were merged to remove PCR and sequencing errors. CDR3 sequences were aligned to IMGT reference sequences to assign V, D and J gene segments. For a sequence to be retained, a match of at least six nucleotides to both a V gene segment and a J gene segment was required. Rearrangements were called productive when the CDR3 lacked stop codons and stayed in frame with V and J; all others were non-productive. CDR3 was defined according to IMGT convention as the region running from the second conserved V-encoded cysteine to the conserved J-encoded phenylalanine. The earlier analysis of about 590 of the donors excluded sequences that lacked an unambiguous match to a single V gene segment. An earlier analysis of 587 of the donors called V segments functional above 56.7% productive rearrangements and segregating when the between-donor standard deviation exceeded 5%. A statistical classification framework was built to diagnose cytomegalovirus status from the catalog of TCR beta chain sequences. In a later analysis, TCR nucleotide sequences were compared against IMGT/GENE-DB human TR gene sequences so that V and J genes could be assigned. The TCRdist pipeline was used in a later analysis to assign CDR3 sequences and most-parsimonious VDJ recombination scenarios. In a later analysis, each TCR beta chain was defined by its CDR3 amino acid sequence together with its V-gene family, and reads without a unique V-gene family were excluded. In a later analysis, 450 to 600 highly shared, low-generation-probability nucleotide sequences were removed to address suspected cross-contamination and a sequencing artifact. For each public chain, a later analysis derived a clonal expansion index from normalized ranks of inferred template counts within each repertoire. In a later analysis, generation probabilities were computed with a VDJ recombination model fitted to out-of-frame rearrangements, and the resulting probabilities were checked against IGoR. Hypergeometric tests were used in a later analysis to score TCR-TCR, TCR-HLA and TCR-CMV co-occurrence, with a repertoire-size bias correction applied to the TCR pairs. A later analysis estimated false discovery rates by permuting HLA or CMV assignments 20 times. In a later analysis, co-occurring TCRs were grouped using DBSCAN, with TCRdist sequence similarity added in when clustering inside HLA-allele-positive subsets. Co-occurrence clustering excluded repertoires with fewer than 30,000 or more than 120,000 public chains, plus five with anomalous nucleotide sharing. Imported from immuneACCESS, the table was reduced by TCRdb to in-frame sequences with V and J called. These copies leave out some clones; in studies compared against another copy, an unresolved V gene accounts for under half, and the cause of the remainder is not known. For V, J and clone size, that table is used; D and trimming come from the DNA. The sample includes some 79,000 clones, with roughly 79% observed a single time. Clones ranked in the top ten supply less than 7% of the sample.

A note on this clone: The target of this receptor is not known. No qualities accompany the bases; no much larger clone lies one base away.

The cohort was made up of approximately 700 healthy bone marrow donors. At the time of sampling, every cohort member was nominally healthy, though immune exposures that went unrecorded were likely present. The donor tested CMV seropositive and was one of the 289 seropositive cohort members. Each donor provided a peripheral blood sample, and peripheral blood mononuclear cells were used for TCR beta sequencing. Genomic DNA extraction from the blood cell samples was performed with the Qiagen DNeasy Blood Extraction Kit. Reading from cysteine to phenylalanine, the CDR3 counts 15 amino acids. Of all the DNA, just the CDR3 is kept, 45 bases in frame from base 1. V ends up 5 bases short and J 1 base short, with an unmatched junction base count of 8. Reading the germline V gene (reference sequence) gives CDR1 SGHKS and CDR2 YYEKEE.

The chain couples TRBV5-5 to TRBJ1-1, with 7 middle bases fitting TRBD1. This TCR derives from a male donor in good health and CMV-seropositive. The specimen sequenced was PBMCs. The encoded CDR3 is CASRRTGNWNTEAFF. The sequence in DNA is TGTGCCAGCAGGAGGACAGGTAATTGGAACACTGAAGCTTTCTTT. Full variable domain (CDR3 extended with the reference TRBV5-5 and TRBJ1-1 proteins): DAGVTQSPTHLIKTRGQQVTLRCSPISGHKSVSWYQQVLGQGPQFIFQYYEKEERGRGNFPDRFSARQFPNYSSELNVNALLLGDSALYLCASRRTGNWNTEAFFGQGTRLTVV.